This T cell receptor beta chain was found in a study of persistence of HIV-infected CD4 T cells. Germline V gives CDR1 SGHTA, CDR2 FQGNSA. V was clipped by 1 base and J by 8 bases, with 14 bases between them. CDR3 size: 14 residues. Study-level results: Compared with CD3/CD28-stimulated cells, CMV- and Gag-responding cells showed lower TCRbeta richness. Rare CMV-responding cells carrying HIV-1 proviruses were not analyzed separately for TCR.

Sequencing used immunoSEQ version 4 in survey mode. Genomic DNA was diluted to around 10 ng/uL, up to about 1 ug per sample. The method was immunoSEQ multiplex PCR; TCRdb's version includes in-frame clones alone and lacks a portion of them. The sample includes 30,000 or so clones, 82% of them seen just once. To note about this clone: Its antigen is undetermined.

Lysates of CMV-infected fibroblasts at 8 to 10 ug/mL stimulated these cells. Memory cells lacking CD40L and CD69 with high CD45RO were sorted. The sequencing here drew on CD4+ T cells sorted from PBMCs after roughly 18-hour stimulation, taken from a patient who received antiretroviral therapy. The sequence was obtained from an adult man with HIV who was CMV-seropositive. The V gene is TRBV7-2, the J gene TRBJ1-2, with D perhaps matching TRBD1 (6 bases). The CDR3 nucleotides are TGTGCCAGCAGCTTAGGCGTGGGGGCGCGCGGCTACACCTTC. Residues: CASSLGVGARGYTF.